A selection of T cell receptor beta chains follows, all from one sample in a study of shared clonotypes between healthy human individuals. Sequencing used immunoSEQ multiplex PCR; TCRdb keeps in-frame clones, though not all of them. The sample yields over 1.5 million clones, 98% seen once. The sample was naive CD4+ T cells sorted from blood. Receptor source: a man aged 25 to 40 in good health. Both conserved end residues are part of each CDR3. The order of the fields is clone size, D gene, J gene, V gene, CDR3 length, CDR3 DNA, CDR3 protein. D genes are given only for firm matches. A row's size may be missing; if present it is once, few, many or a size class.

>NA|NA|TRBJ2-7|TRBV7-8|13
TGTGCCAGCAGCAAAGGACAGACCTACGAGCAGTACTTC
CASSKGQTYEQYF
>NA|NA|TRBJ2-7|TRBV28|12
TGTGCCAGCAGGGACACCCCGGGGGAGCAGTACTTC
CASRDTPGEQYF
>NA|NA|TRBJ2-7|TRBV5-1|12
TGCGCCAGCAGCTCGGGTCTAGGCGGGCAGTACTTC
CASSSGLGGQYF
>NA|NA|TRBJ2-7|TRBV6-5|11
TGTGCCAGCAGTTACCGGAACGAGCAGTACTTC
CASSYRNEQYF
>NA|TRBD2|TRBJ2-7|TRBV18|16
TGTGCCAGCTCACCCAGTACGGGACTAGCGCCGTACGAGCAGTACTTC
CASSPSTGLAPYEQYF
>NA|TRBD2|TRBJ2-3|TRBV18|19
TGTGCCAGCTCACCACTTCCCACGACTAGCGGGAAGGGTAAAGATACGCAGTATTTT
CASSPLPTTSGKGKDTQYF
>NA|NA|TRBJ2-3|TRBV11-3|19
TGTGCCAGCAGCTTAGATCTTCCCCGACTGGGGAGGAGAACAGATACGCAGTATTTT
CASSLDLPRLGRRTDTQYF
>NA|TRBD1|TRBJ1-5|TRBV2|16
TGTGCCAGCAAAATGGGACAGGGGGTAAGCAATCAGCCCCAGCATTTT
CASKMGQGVSNQPQHF
>NA|TRBD1|TRBJ1-1|TRBV7-2|12
TGTGCCAGCAGCACCACAGGGGGGGAAGCTTTCTTT
CASSTTGGEAFF
>NA|NA|TRBJ2-1|TRBV10-2|16
TGCGCCAGCAGTGAGTCTGGGCGCGGGTCCTACAATGAGCAGTTCTTC
CASSESGRGSYNEQFF
>NA|NA|TRBJ2-3|TRBV5-4|16
TGTGCCAGCAGCTTACTTGAAGCGGCATACAGAGATACGCAGTATTTT
CASSLLEAAYRDTQYF
>NA|NA|TRBJ1-2|TRBV10-3|14
TGTGCCATCAGCGGGGATGGGATGTACTATGGCTACACCTTC
CAISGDGMYYGYTF
>NA|TRBD2|TRBJ2-5|TRBV18|14
TGTGCCAGCTCACCAACTAGCGGGAGTGAGACCCAGTACTTC
CASSPTSGSETQYF
>NA|NA|TRBJ2-7|TRBV9|15
TGTGCCAGCAGCGTTACATCTACGAGCTCCTACGAGCAGTACTTC
CASSVTSTSSYEQYF
>once|TRBD1|TRBJ2-1|TRBV9|15
TGTGCCAGCAGCCCGGGACAGGATCCCTACAATGAGCAGTTCTTC
CASSPGQDPYNEQFF
>NA|NA|TRBJ2-1|TRBV18|14
TGTGCCAGCTCACCACCCCTCAACTACAATGAGCAGTTCTTC
CASSPPLNYNEQFF
>NA|NA|TRBJ2-1|TRBV5-1|14
TGCGCCAGCAGTCGGGCCCAGAGGGGCAATGAGCAGTTCTTC
CASSRAQRGNEQFF
>NA|NA|TRBJ2-1|TRBV28|12
TGTGCCAGCATGGGGGGATTCAATGAGCAGTTCTTC
CASMGGFNEQFF
>NA|NA|TRBJ2-7|TRBV6-5|14
TGTGCCAGCAGCCCCGGTCAAGGAGTCTACGAGCAGTACTTC
CASSPGQGVYEQYF
>NA|NA|TRBJ2-5|TRBV5-1|13
TGCGCCAGCAGCTTGGCTCAACAAGAGACCCAGTACTTC
CASSLAQQETQYF
>NA|NA|TRBJ2-2|TRBV9|15
TGTGCCAGCAGCGCTACTAGTTTTTTCACCGGGGAGCTGTTTTTT
CASSATSFFTGELFF
>NA|NA|TRBJ1-4|TRBV28|15
TGTGCCAGCCGTCCTCGAGGAGGGGGTAATGAAAAACTGTTTTTT
CASRPRGGGNEKLFF
>NA|TRBD1|TRBJ2-7|TRBV11-2|14
TGTGCCAGCAGCGACAACAGGGGCTCCTACGAGCAGTACTTC
CASSDNRGSYEQYF
>NA|NA|TRBJ2-3|TRBV9|14
TGTGCCAGCAGCGCAGGGGGGGCCACAGATACGCAGTATTTT
CASSAGGATDTQYF
>few|NA|TRBJ2-7|TRBV10-3|14
TGTGCCATCAGTAGGGTCTCCAGCTCCTACGAGCAGTACTTC
CAISRVSSSYEQYF
>NA|NA|TRBJ2-2|TRBV7-8|14
TGTGCCAGCAGCTTAGGGGCTTGGCCCGGGGAGCTGTTTTTT
CASSLGAWPGELFF
>NA|NA|TRBJ1-5|TRBV4-3|15
TGCGCCAGCAGCCAAAACAGGGCCACCAATCAGCCCCAGCATTTT
CASSQNRATNQPQHF
>once|TRBD1|TRBJ2-5|TRBV27|15
TGTGCCAGCAAGTTTACGGGACAGGGAACAGAGACCCAGTACTTC
CASKFTGQGTETQYF
>NA|TRBD1|TRBJ1-5|TRBV4-1|16
TGCGCCAGCAGCCAAGGGGGACAGGGGAACAATCAGCCCCAGCATTTT
CASSQGGQGNNQPQHF
>NA|NA|TRBJ1-1|TRBV5-6|15
TGTGCCAGCAGCTTCGGAAGGCCCAGGGACACTGAAGCTTTCTTT
CASSFGRPRDTEAFF
>NA|NA|TRBJ1-1|TRBV5-6|16
TGTGCCAGCAGCTTCGATCCGATAAGGGGGAACACTGAAGCTTTCTTT
CASSFDPIRGNTEAFF
>NA|NA|TRBJ2-7|TRBV15|14
TGTGCCACCAGCAGAACAGGGACCTCCTACGAGCAGTACTTC
CATSRTGTSYEQYF
>few|NA|TRBJ2-2|TRBV18|12
TGTGCCAGCTCACCACCGACCGGGGAGCTGTTTTTT
CASSPPTGELFF
>NA|NA|TRBJ2-7|TRBV7-6|17
TGTGCCAGCAGCTTAGCACGGGCGACAGGTACCTCCTACGAGCAGTACTTC
CASSLARATGTSYEQYF
>NA|NA|TRBJ2-5|TRBV7-6|14
TGTGCCAGCAGCTTACCCGGGGTAGCAAAGACCCAGTACTTC
CASSLPGVAKTQYF
>NA|NA|TRBJ2-1|TRBV5-1|13
TGCGCCAGCAGCTTTTCAGTATACAATGAGCAGTTCTTC
CASSFSVYNEQFF
>NA|TRBD1|TRBJ1-4|TRBV9|17
TGTGCCAGCAGCGCTTTACAGGGGATTGCAACTAATGAAAAACTGTTTTTT
CASSALQGIATNEKLFF
>NA|TRBD1|TRBJ2-7|TRBV5-1|14
TGCGCCAGCAGCTCGGGACAGACCTCGAGCGAGCAGTACTTC
CASSSGQTSSEQYF
>once|NA|TRBJ1-4|TRBV19|13
TGTGCCAGTAGTATAGTGACTAATGAAAAACTGTTTTTT
CASSIVTNEKLFF
>NA|TRBD1|TRBJ2-7|TRBV7-3|14
TGTGCCAGCAGCCTATCGGGACAGGGGGTCGAGCAGTACTTC
CASSLSGQGVEQYF
>NA|TRBD1|TRBJ1-4|TRBV5-1|17
TGCGCCAGCAGCTTGGCGGCAGGGGGAATAACTAATGAAAAACTGTTTTTT
CASSLAAGGITNEKLFF